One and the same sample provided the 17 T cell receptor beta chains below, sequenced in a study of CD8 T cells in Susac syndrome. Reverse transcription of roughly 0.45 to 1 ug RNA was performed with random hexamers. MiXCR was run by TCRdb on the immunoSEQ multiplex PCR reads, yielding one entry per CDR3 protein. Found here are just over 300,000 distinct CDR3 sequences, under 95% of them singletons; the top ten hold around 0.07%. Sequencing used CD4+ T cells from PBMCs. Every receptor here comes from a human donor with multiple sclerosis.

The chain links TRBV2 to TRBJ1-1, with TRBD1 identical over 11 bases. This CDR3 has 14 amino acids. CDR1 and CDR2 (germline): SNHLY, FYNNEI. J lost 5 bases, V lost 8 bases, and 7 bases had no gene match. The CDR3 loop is CASGPGQGATEAFF. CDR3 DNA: TGTGCCAGCGGACCCGGACAGGGGGCGACTGAAGCTTTCTTT.

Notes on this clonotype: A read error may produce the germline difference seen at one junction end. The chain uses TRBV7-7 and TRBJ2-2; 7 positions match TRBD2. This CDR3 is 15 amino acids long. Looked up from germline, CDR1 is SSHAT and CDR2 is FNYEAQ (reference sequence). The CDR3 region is CASSLGTTNTGELFF. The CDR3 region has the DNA TGTGCTAGCAGCTTAGGGACTACGAACACCGGGGAGCTGTTTTTT.

CDR3: CASSVALRDYGYTF. In DNA, the CDR3 is TGTGCCAGCAGCGTAGCTCTCAGGGACTATGGCTACACCTTC. This sequence joins TRBV9 and TRBJ1-2; D might be TRBD1 (5 bases). CDR3 size: 14 residues. Germline CDR1 and CDR2: SGDLS and YYNGEE. Trimming took 0 bases from V and 3 from J, leaving 9 bases between them.

CDR3 bases: TGCAGTGCTCCGGGAGGTTCTTTGAAAAAACTGTTTTTT. Amino acids: CSAPGGSLKKLFF. This chain uses TRBV20-1 with TRBJ1-4; D unclear. The CDR3 has 13 amino acids. Trimming removed 5 bases from V and 9 bases from J, with 16 bases in between. Per the germline V gene, CDR1 is DFQATT and CDR2 is SNEGSKA (reference sequence).

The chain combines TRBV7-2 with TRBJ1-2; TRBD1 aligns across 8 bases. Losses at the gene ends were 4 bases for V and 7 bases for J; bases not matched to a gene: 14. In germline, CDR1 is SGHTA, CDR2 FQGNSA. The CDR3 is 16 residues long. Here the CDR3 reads CASSSPSDRVRGGYTF. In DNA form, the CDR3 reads TGTGCCAGCAGCTCCCCCTCGGACAGGGTACGGGGTGGCTACACCTTC.

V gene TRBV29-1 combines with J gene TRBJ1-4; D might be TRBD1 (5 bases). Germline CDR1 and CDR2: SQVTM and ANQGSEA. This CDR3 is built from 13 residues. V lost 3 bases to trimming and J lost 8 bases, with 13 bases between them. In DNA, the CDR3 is TGCAGCGTTGAGGGCCAGGGAGGGGAAAAACTGTTTTTT. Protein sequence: CSVEGQGGEKLFF.

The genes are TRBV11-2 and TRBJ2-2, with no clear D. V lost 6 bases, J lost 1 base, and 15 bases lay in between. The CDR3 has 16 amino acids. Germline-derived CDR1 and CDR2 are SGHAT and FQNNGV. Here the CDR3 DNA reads TGTGCCAGCAGGCCACCCAGATCCCTGAACACCGGGGAGCTGTTTTTT. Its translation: CASRPPRSLNTGELFF.

CDR3 region: CASSLILDTQYF. In nucleotides, the CDR3 is TGTGCCAGCAGCTTAATTTTAGATACGCAGTATTTT. The chain joins TRBV7-2 to TRBJ2-3; D not certain. V was shortened by 2 bases and J by 5 bases, with 5 bases between the two germline ends. Germline values: CDR1 SGHTA, CDR2 FQGNSA. The CDR3 covers 12 residues.

The CDR3 reads CASSRLGMSGGIYF. In DNA, the CDR3 is TGTGCCAGCAGTCGCTTGGGGATGTCCGGCGGAATTTACTTC. This chain connects TRBV12-3 or TRBV12-4 to TRBJ2-7, with D hard to call. The CDR3 covers 14 residues. The V and J ends lost 5 bases and 13 bases respectively, with 24 bases between them.

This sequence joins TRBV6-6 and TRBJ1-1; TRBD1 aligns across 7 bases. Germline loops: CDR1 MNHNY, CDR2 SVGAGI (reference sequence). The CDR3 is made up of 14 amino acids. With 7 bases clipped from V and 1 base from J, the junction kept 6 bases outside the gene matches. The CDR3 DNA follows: TGTGCCAGCAACAGACAGGGCAGGAACACTGAAGCTTTCTTT. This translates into CASNRQGRNTEAFF.

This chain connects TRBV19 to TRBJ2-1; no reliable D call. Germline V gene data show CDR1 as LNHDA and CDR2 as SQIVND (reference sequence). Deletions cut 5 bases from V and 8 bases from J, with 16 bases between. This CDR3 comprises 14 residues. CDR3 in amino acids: CASSAQAPWDEQFF. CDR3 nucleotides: TGTGCCAGTAGTGCTCAGGCGCCGTGGGATGAGCAGTTCTTC.

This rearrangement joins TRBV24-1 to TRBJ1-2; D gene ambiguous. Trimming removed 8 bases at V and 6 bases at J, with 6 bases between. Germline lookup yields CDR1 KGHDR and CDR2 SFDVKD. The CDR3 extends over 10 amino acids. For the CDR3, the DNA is TGTGCCACCAAAGGGCATGGCTACACCTTC. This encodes CATKGHGYTF.

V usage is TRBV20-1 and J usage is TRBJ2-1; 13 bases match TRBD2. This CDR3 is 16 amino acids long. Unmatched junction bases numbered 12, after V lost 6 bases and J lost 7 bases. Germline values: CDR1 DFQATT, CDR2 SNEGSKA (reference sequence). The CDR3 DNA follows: TGCAGTGCCACTAGCGGGGGGGCCGAAGTGGGAAATGAGCAGTTCTTC. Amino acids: CSATSGGAEVGNEQFF.

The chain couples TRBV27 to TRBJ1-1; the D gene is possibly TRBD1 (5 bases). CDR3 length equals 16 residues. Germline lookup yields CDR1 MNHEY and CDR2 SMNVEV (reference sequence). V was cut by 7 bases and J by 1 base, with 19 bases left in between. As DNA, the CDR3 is TGTGCCAGCACCTCCCTGGGTACAGGAGCGAACACTGAAGCTTTCTTT. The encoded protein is CASTSLGTGANTEAFF.

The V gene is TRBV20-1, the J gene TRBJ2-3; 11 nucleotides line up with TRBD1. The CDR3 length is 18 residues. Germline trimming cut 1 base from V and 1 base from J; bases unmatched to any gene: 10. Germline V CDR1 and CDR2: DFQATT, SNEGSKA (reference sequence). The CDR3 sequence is CSARGGQGVVGGTDTQYF. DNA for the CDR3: TGCAGTGCTAGAGGGGGACAGGGGGTAGTAGGGGGCACAGATACGCAGTATTTT.

The CDR3 loop is CASRGDRGPVNTEAFF. In DNA, the CDR3 is TGTGCCAGCAGGGGGGACAGGGGGCCGGTGAACACTGAAGCTTTCTTT. The V and J genes are TRBV6-2 or TRBV6-3 and TRBJ1-1; the match to TRBD1 covers 12 bases. The CDR3 is 16 amino acids. Germline lookup yields CDR1 MNHEY and CDR2 SVGEGT. V lost 6 bases and J lost 0; bases outside the gene matches: 5.

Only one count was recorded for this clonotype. The DNA for the CDR3 is TGTGCCAGCACCGCCCTAGCGGGGAACACTGAAGCTTTCTTT. Its protein is CASTALAGNTEAFF. V is TRBV3-1 and J is TRBJ1-1, with no clear D. The CDR3 contains 14 residues. Germline V gene data show CDR1 as LGHDT and CDR2 as YNNKEL (reference sequence). V lost 7 bases to trimming and J lost 1 base, with 13 bases between them. The entire variable domain, with the rest obtained from reference TRBV3-1 and TRBJ1-1, is as follows: DTAVSQTPKYLVTQMGNDKSIKCEQNLGHDTMYWYKQDSKKFLKIMFSYNNKELIINETVPNRFSPKSPDKAHLNLHINSLELGDSAVYFCASTALAGNTEAFFGQGTRLTVV.